This TCR beta chain was retrieved from a study of cytomegalovirus exposure and HLA in healthy donors. The CDR3 has 14 amino acids. Trimming took 3 bases from V and 6 from J, leaving 12 bases between them. Germline V gene sequence: CDR1 MDHEN, CDR2 SYDVKM. The PCR employed 60 Vbeta primers together with 13 Jbeta primers. As processed by the authors: Around 10 million of the 60 million to 90 million unique TCR beta chains counted in a later analysis were shared. Generated by immunoSEQ multiplex PCR, the TCRdb table keeps only in-frame clones and is missing some. The V and J calls and the clone size are those of that table, but D and trimming were determined from the DNA. The table lists about 90,000 clones, roughly 80% of them singletons.

The material sequenced was PBMCs. V usage is TRBV28 and J usage is TRBJ1-5, with a weak D call TRBD1 (5 bases). The sequence was collected from a woman aged 40-49 years in good health and CMV-seropositive. CDR3 in DNA: TGTGCCAGCAGTTTGTCAGGGTCCGGTCAGCCCCAGCATTTT. Translated, it gives CASSLSGSGQPQHF.